A single sample gave rise to the 4 T cell receptor beta chains below, sequenced in a study of T-cell reconstitution after alpha-beta-depleted transplantation in children. Library preparation (for TCRbeta) was performed with unique molecular identifiers. MiXCR, applied by TCRdb to the PCR reads, yields one record per CDR3 protein. The repertoire holds 500,000 or so distinct CDR3 sequences, over 25% seen once, with 2% to 2.5% in the top ten. The source material was PBMCs from the stem cell graft donor, sampled from the stem cell graft. The receptors were sampled from a human donor who donated a stem cell graft to a child with aplastic anemia.

On this clonotype itself: A single base separates this from a much larger clone, so it may be a read error. V gene TRBV20-1 combines with J gene TRBJ2-1, with unresolved D. CDR3 length: 10 amino acids. Germline CDR1 is DFQATT and CDR2 is SNEGSKA (reference sequence). Written as DNA, the CDR3 is TGCAGTGTCTTATACAGTGAGCAGTTCTTC. Its translation: CSVLYSEQFF.

The chain recombines TRBV9 with TRBJ2-5, with unresolved D. This CDR3 is 15 amino acids long. Trimming removed 0 bases at V and 3 bases at J, with 12 bases between. Germline V gene sequence: CDR1 SGDLS, CDR2 YYNGEE. The CDR3 sequence is CASSVGVSIEETQYF. The CDR3 DNA sequence: TGTGCCAGCAGCGTAGGGGTCAGTATTGAAGAGACCCAGTACTTC.

This clonotype was counted at least ten times. The chain employs TRBV29-1 and TRBJ2-3, with D perhaps TRBD1 (5 bases). Trimming cost V 3 bases and J 1 base, with 11 bases left between them. Germline-derived CDR1 and CDR2 are SQVTM and ANQGSEA. The length of the CDR3 is 14 residues. The CDR3 is CSVDRPQGTDTQYF. The CDR3 DNA sequence: TGCAGCGTTGACAGACCACAGGGCACAGATACGCAGTATTTT.

This clonotype occurred a few times. This chain uses TRBV12-3 or TRBV12-4 with TRBJ1-5; the D is unclear. This CDR3 has 13 amino acids. The V end lost 2 bases, the J end lost 6 bases, and 8 bases lay between the germline ends. CDR3 residues: CASSLSAPQPQHF. The CDR3 coding sequence is TGTGCCAGCAGTTTAAGTGCGCCTCAGCCCCAGCATTTT.